Below are 16 T cell receptor beta chains sequenced from a single sample in a study of blood T cell repertoires in COVID-19. The data were produced by immunoSEQ multiplex PCR, yet TCRdb's version contains in-frame clones alone and is incomplete. The sample gives 300,000 to 400,000 clones, approximately 88% of which show up once; 3.5% to 4.5% is in the top ten. Sample: peripheral blood. Receptors were obtained from a woman in her forties or fifties with active or convalescent COVID-19.

The chain has TRBV6-6 and TRBJ1-1; 8 bases fit TRBD1. V dropped 5 bases and J dropped 6; count of bases not matched to a gene: 14. The germline gives CDR1 MNHNY, CDR2 SVGAGI (reference sequence). The CDR3 totals 16 residues. The CDR3 region is CASSKSGQGIYAEAFF. CDR3 coding DNA: TGTGCCAGCAGTAAATCCGGACAGGGCATCTACGCTGAAGCTTTCTTT.

This chain connects TRBV6-2 or TRBV6-3 to TRBJ1-5, with D tentatively TRBD1 (6 bases). The length of the CDR3 is 16 residues. The V gene's germline CDR1 is MNHEY and CDR2 SVGEGT. V was shortened by 0 bases and J by 6 bases, with 15 bases between the two germline ends. Here the CDR3 DNA reads TGTGCCAGCAGTTACTCGTTGGGGCAGGGGTCTCAGCCCCAGCATTTT. Protein product: CASSYSLGQGSQPQHF.

This clone was found once. The chain has TRBV7-9 and TRBJ2-7, with 7 bases aligning to TRBD1. Germline V CDR1 and CDR2: SEHNR, FQNEAQ (reference sequence). After removal of 7 bases from V and 6 bases from J, the junction contained 6 bases not matched to a gene. This CDR3 region has 12 residues. The CDR3 is CASMDRLGEQYF. The CDR3 coding sequence is TGTGCCAGCATGGACAGGCTAGGCGAGCAGTACTTC.

This chain links TRBV4-2 with TRBJ2-1, with D possibly matching TRBD1 (8 bases). The CDR3 contains 15 residues. V lost 0 bases and J 8 bases, leaving 14 bases between the germline ends. CDR1 and CDR2 (germline): LGHNA, YNFKEQ. The CDR3 DNA reads TGTGCCAGCAGCCAAGATCAGGGGGCGGGGGATGAGCAGTTCTTC. Encoded protein: CASSQDQGAGDEQFF.

The chain joins TRBV11-2 to TRBJ2-2, with TRBD2 matching 9 bases. This CDR3 region has 17 residues. Germline V lookup: CDR1 SGHAT, CDR2 FQNNGV. Trimming cost V 1 base and J 0 bases; bases outside gene matches: 3. CDR3 sequence reads: CASSLVLAGTNTGELFF. The CDR3 coding sequence is TGTGCCAGCAGCTTAGTGCTAGCGGGGACGAACACCGGGGAGCTGTTTTTT.

The chain combines TRBV30 with TRBJ2-5; TRBD1 is a possible D gene (5 bases). The CDR3 has 15 residues. V was clipped by 0 bases and J by 5 bases, with 16 bases between them. Germline CDR1 GTSNPN, CDR2 SVGIG (reference sequence). The CDR3 nucleotides read TGTGCCTGGAGTGTCCAAGGCAGGGCGGTGGAGACCCAGTACTTC. As protein: CAWSVQGRAVETQYF.

The genes are TRBV2 and TRBJ1-5; a possible D gene is TRBD1 (6 bases). V was cut by 8 bases and J by 2 bases, with 13 bases left in between. Germline V gene lookup returns CDR1 SNHLY and CDR2 FYNNEI. The CDR3 is 14 residues long. Written as DNA, the CDR3 is TGTGCCAGCCGACAGGAAGGGGGCAATCAGCCCCAGCATTTT. Its protein is CASRQEGGNQPQHF. Full variable domain (outside the CDR3, taken from reference TRBV2 and TRBJ1-5): EPEVTQTPSHQVTQMGQEVILRCVPISNHLYFYWYRQILGQKVEFLVSFYNNEISEKSEIFDDQFSVERPDGSNFTLKIRSTKLEDSAMYFCASRQEGGNQPQHFGDGTRLSIL.

This chain uses TRBV6-2 or TRBV6-3 with TRBJ1-2; 7 bases agree with TRBD1. The CDR3 is made up of 14 amino acids. Germline V lookup: CDR1 MNHEY, CDR2 SVGEGT. The junction had 10 bases not matched to a gene; V was cut back by 6 bases and J by 6 bases. The CDR3 bases are TGTGCCAGCAGCTATCTAGACAGGGCGGATGGCTACACCTTC. Translation: CASSYLDRADGYTF.

This chain links TRBV9 with TRBJ2-1; 11 bases match TRBD2. This CDR3 contains 16 residues. In germline, CDR1 is SGDLS, CDR2 YYNGEE. The V segment lost 0 bases and the J segment 4 bases; nucleotides outside the gene matches: 3. The CDR3 DNA reads TGTGCCAGCAGCGTAGTAGGGACTAGCGGTTACAATGAGCAGTTCTTC. Translating gives CASSVVGTSGYNEQFF.

The chain links TRBV28 to TRBJ1-2; 8 bases align to TRBD1. Germline V gene data show CDR1 as MDHEN and CDR2 as SYDVKM. The CDR3 is made up of 15 amino acids. V lost 6 bases, J lost 1 base, and 7 bases stayed unmatched. The CDR3: CASRTGERGNYGYTF. The CDR3 bases are TGTGCCAGCAGGACAGGGGAACGGGGTAACTATGGCTACACCTTC.

The chain uses TRBV19 and TRBJ1-3; D is unclear. Trimming took off 7 bases at V and 8 bases at J, with 12 bases between the two ends. The germline V gene encodes CDR1 LNHDA and CDR2 SQIVND (reference sequence). The CDR3 totals 12 residues. The CDR3 reads CASTYSGDTIYF. The CDR3 nucleotides read TGTGCCAGTACATATTCCGGAGACACCATATATTTT.

This clone was seen a single time. This chain uses TRBV5-4 with TRBJ2-5; D call uncertain. Germline V lookup: CDR1 SGHNT, CDR2 YYREEE (reference sequence). The length of the CDR3 is 14 residues. Trimming took 2 bases from V and 1 from J, leaving 9 bases between them. The CDR3 is CASSLGSGQETQYF. Written as DNA, the CDR3 is TGTGCCAGCAGCTTAGGTTCAGGCCAAGAGACCCAGTACTTC.

The V and J genes are TRBV30 and TRBJ1-6; perhaps TRBD1 as D (6 bases). The ends were cut back, 0 bases at V and 7 bases at J, with 10 bases in the middle. Germline assignment: CDR1 GTSNPN and CDR2 SVGIG (reference sequence). The CDR3 has 14 residues. CDR3: CAWSVQGPNSPLHF. CDR3 nucleotide sequence: TGTGCCTGGAGTGTACAGGGTCCGAATTCACCCCTCCACTTT.

The chain couples TRBV30 to TRBJ2-7; weak D call: TRBD2 (6 bases). V lost 1 base, J lost 4 bases, and 8 bases lay in between. In germline, CDR1 is GTSNPN, CDR2 SVGIG (reference sequence). There are 12 residues in the CDR3. The CDR3 protein is CAWSGSGYEQYF. DNA for the CDR3: TGTGCCTGGAGTGGAAGCGGGTACGAGCAGTACTTC.

The sample holds one count of this clone. The chain links TRBV5-1 to TRBJ2-5; TRBD1 matches 8 bases. The CDR3 is 13 residues long. Unmatched junction bases numbered 6, after V lost 5 bases and J lost 6 bases. Germline loops: CDR1 SGHRS, CDR2 YFSETQ. This chain's CDR3 is CASSPDREQTQYF. The CDR3 DNA sequence: TGCGCCAGCAGTCCGGACAGGGAGCAGACCCAGTACTTC.

V and J are TRBV5-5 and TRBJ1-2, with 7 bases lining up with TRBD1. The V segment lost 4 bases and the J segment 4 bases; nucleotides outside the gene matches: 10. Germline CDR1 reads SGHKS; CDR2 reads YYEKEE (reference sequence). The CDR3 length is 15 residues. CDR3 protein: CASSPRDSSVYGYTF. In nucleotides, the CDR3 is TGTGCCAGCAGCCCTCGGGACAGCTCAGTCTATGGCTACACCTTC.